The source of this T cell receptor (beta chain) is a study of cytomegalovirus exposure and HLA in healthy donors (TCRdb year 2017). Background on the whole study: An earlier analysis of approximately 640 of the donors reported 250 to 300 Gb of sequence data and some 120 million unique TCR beta sequences from approximately 180 million T cells. Roughly 290 gigabases of sequencing data and around 85 million unique TCR sequences made up an early release that covered several hundred HLA-typed donors. Of the 300 to 500 genotyped donors, over 80% were placed in the genetic ancestry cluster associated with self-reported Caucasian donors. The study was designed to test whether signatures of past pathogen exposure could be identified by cataloging public T cell receptors. Using immunosequencing, the study profiled T cell repertoires from approximately 700 subjects and related those repertoires to cytomegalovirus serostatus. A separate validation cohort of 100 to 150 different subjects was used in addition to the roughly 720-subject first cohort. The study combined high-throughput TCR immunosequencing, statistical association of individual TCRs with disease status, and machine learning to predict cytomegalovirus infection status. In a later analysis, previously published TCR beta repertoires from hundreds of donors were re-analyzed and high-resolution HLA genotyping was added so that TCR occurrence patterns could be studied. Rather than drawing on any new phenotypic data, the later analysis identified candidate immune exposures from TCR beta sequences and the way those sequences occurred across donors. An earlier analysis of roughly 580 of the donors used high-throughput TCR beta sequencing to judge whether each TCR beta V gene segment behaved as functional or pseudogenic. Donor age, sex, ethnicity and CMV serostatus were compiled together with the repertoire data. A later genetic analysis took genome-wide SNP genotypes for about 55% of the 666 donors and used that subset as a discovery cohort. Every repertoire in the discovery cohort had been generated on one and the same sequencing platform. Both class I and class II loci were covered by HLA typing, at four-digit resolution. The number of donors typed differed by locus, with 629-630 for A, B, C, DRB1 and DQB1, around 500 for DQA1, 600 to 610 for DPA1, and some 450 for DPB1. Roughly 5 DR-DQ haplotypes were handled as single units for association and clustering, since linkage in the cohort was strong. On average, around 230,000 unique TCR beta nucleotide sequences were sequenced per donor among 398 genotyped donors of the cohort, with roughly 18% of those sequences being non-productive.

The research as a whole found: Compared with the roughly 600-donor mean, donors in an Asian-associated ancestry cluster had fewer N-insertions in productive TCRs, according to a later genetic analysis. The presence/absence analyses assumed that sequencing depth was roughly uniform across donors, and that assumption may not be true. Several of the top co-occurrence clusters appeared to be linked to parvovirus B19, influenza, CMV and Epstein-Barr virus, according to a later analysis. The sequencing pipeline was judged likely to have produced a cluster of highly shared sequence variants as a technical artifact. An association between a missense DCLRE1C variant and V-gene and J-gene trimming of TCR beta chains was found in a later genetic analysis and replicated in an independent cohort. When HLA alleles, especially DR and DQ, strongly co-occurred, TCR associations were difficult to assign to individual alleles. The classifier was reported to diagnose cytomegalovirus status with high specificity and sensitivity in both the original cohort and the validation cohort. According to the authors, the approach could potentially be generalized to other disease states and immunological phenotypes. The earlier analysis of a few hundred of the donors excluded approximately 15 rarely observed V segments, including chromosome 9 orphons, because counts were too low. A later analysis found that most CMV-associated TCR beta chains appeared HLA-restricted, with HLA associations seemingly driven largely by CMV exposure. In vitro tests confirmed that a few of the cytomegalovirus-associated TCR beta chains recognize cytomegalovirus antigens. In a later analysis, the rate of TCR association differed among HLA loci, with DRB1 alleles having the most associated TCRs and HLA-C alleles having the fewest. The 87-base-pair reads could not distinguish some IMGT-functional V segments, including TRBV6-2 and TRBV6-3, so those segments were excluded. The study gave a list of under 200 TCR beta chains associated with cytomegalovirus. An earlier analysis of approximately 500 of the donors showed that most TCR beta V segments appeared in productive rearrangements either about 87% or about 30% of the time, which broadly matched IMGT annotations. Because some donors lacked HLA typing at each locus, the association tests relied only on the typed subset. In a later analysis, HLA-associated TCR beta chains were found to be more clonally expanded and to have lower generation probabilities than equally common non-associated chains. This cohort had only TCR beta chains sequenced, and the lack of alpha or paired-chain data limited which features could be detected. Immune exposure information for the cohort was limited to CMV serostatus. Across donors, most TCR sequences were observed very rarely, whereas some public TCRs were present in many individuals. A further reported finding was that TCR beta sequences accurately predicted the HLA-A and HLA-B alleles for most subjects in the first cohort. Specific HLA alleles were associated with roughly 17,000 TCR beta sequences at a false discovery rate of 0.05 in a later analysis. Linkage disequilibrium might explain the correlated functional status among segregating V segments, but an unknown experimental factor could not be excluded.

The cohort comprised around 700 healthy bone marrow donors. All cohort members were sampled while nominally healthy, although unrecorded immune exposures were likely present. The donor tested CMV seronegative, placing the donor among the 350 to 400 seronegative members of the cohort. Each donor provided a peripheral blood sample, and peripheral blood mononuclear cells were used for TCR beta sequencing. Genomic DNA extraction from the blood cell samples was performed with the Qiagen DNeasy Blood Extraction Kit. To note about this clone: Its antigen has not been determined. Base qualities are not at hand, and no much larger clone is one base apart.

Library generation was performed with the immunoSEQ multiplex PCR assay. For the multiplex PCR, a mixture combining 60 forward primers for TCR Vbeta segments and 13 reverse primers for TCR Jbeta segments was used. Amplification of the CDR3 region of rearranged TCR beta genes was performed with a multiplex PCR assay on genomic DNA. The amplified TCR beta libraries were sequenced on the Illumina HiSeq System as 87-base-pair reads. For the original study's pipeline: In a later analysis, some 80 million unique TCR beta chains were counted across the roughly 670 repertoires, and roughly 9.9 million of these chains were shared by at least two donors. A nearest-neighbor algorithm error-corrected the raw reads and collapsed the reads into unique sequences, merging closely related sequences to remove PCR and sequencing errors. To assign V, D and J gene segments, CDR3 sequences were aligned to IMGT reference sequences. Each retained sequence needed at least a six-nucleotide match to both a V gene segment and a J gene segment. Rearrangements were called productive when the CDR3 lacked stop codons and stayed in frame with V and J; all others were non-productive. CDR3 was defined by IMGT convention, running from the second conserved V-encoded cysteine to the conserved J-encoded phenylalanine. Sequences without an unambiguous match to a single V gene segment were excluded from the earlier analysis of about 630 of the donors. In an earlier analysis of about 590 of the donors, a V segment was called functional when productive rearrangements were above 56.7%, and segregating when the standard deviation between donors exceeded 5%. To diagnose cytomegalovirus status from the catalog of TCR beta chain sequences, a statistical classification framework was built. In a later analysis, V and J genes were assigned by comparing TCR nucleotide sequences against IMGT/GENE-DB human TR gene sequences. Using the TCRdist pipeline, a later analysis assigned CDR3 sequences along with most-parsimonious VDJ recombination scenarios. In a later analysis, each TCR beta chain was defined by its CDR3 amino acid sequence together with its V-gene family, and reads without a unique V-gene family were excluded. In a later analysis, a few hundred highly shared, low-generation-probability nucleotide sequences were removed to address suspected cross-contamination and a sequencing artifact. In a later analysis, a clonal expansion index was calculated for each public chain from normalized within-repertoire ranks of inferred template counts. A later analysis computed generation probabilities with a VDJ recombination model fitted to out-of-frame rearrangements, and checked the results against IGoR. A later analysis scored TCR-TCR, TCR-HLA and TCR-CMV co-occurrence with hypergeometric tests, applying a repertoire-size bias correction to TCR pairs. A later analysis estimated false discovery rates by permuting HLA or CMV assignments 20 times. A later analysis grouped co-occurring TCRs with DBSCAN, adding TCRdist sequence similarity when clustering within HLA-allele-positive subsets. Repertoires with fewer than 30,000 or more than 120,000 public chains were left out of co-occurrence clustering, as were five repertoires with anomalous nucleotide sharing. The table comes from immuneACCESS by way of TCRdb, which keeps in-frame sequences with V and J called. Part of the clones is missing from these tables; in studies checked, under half for an unresolved V gene and the rest for unknown reasons. V and J calls and clone size are given by that table; D and trimming were obtained from the DNA. This sample gives about 160,000 clones in total; approximately 84% of them show up just once. In total, the top ten clones hold 0.35% to 0.4% of the sample.

Inclusive of the bounding cysteine and phenylalanine, the CDR3 is 16 residues long. Only CDR3 DNA remains: 48 bases, in frame from the first base. CDR1 and CDR2 (GTSNPN, SVGIG) derive from the germline V gene (reference sequence). The TCR originated in a boy between 2 and 10 years old in good health and CMV-seronegative. The sequencing sample was made of PBMCs. The chain was built from TRBV30 and TRBJ2-5; 10 central bases correspond to TRBD2. The end of the DNA fits TRBJ2-7 better, so the J call may be wrong. The bases are TGTGCCTGGGGTCCCAGCGGGCTAGCGGGAGCAACCGAGCAGTACTTC. Translation gives CAWGPSGLAGATEQYF.